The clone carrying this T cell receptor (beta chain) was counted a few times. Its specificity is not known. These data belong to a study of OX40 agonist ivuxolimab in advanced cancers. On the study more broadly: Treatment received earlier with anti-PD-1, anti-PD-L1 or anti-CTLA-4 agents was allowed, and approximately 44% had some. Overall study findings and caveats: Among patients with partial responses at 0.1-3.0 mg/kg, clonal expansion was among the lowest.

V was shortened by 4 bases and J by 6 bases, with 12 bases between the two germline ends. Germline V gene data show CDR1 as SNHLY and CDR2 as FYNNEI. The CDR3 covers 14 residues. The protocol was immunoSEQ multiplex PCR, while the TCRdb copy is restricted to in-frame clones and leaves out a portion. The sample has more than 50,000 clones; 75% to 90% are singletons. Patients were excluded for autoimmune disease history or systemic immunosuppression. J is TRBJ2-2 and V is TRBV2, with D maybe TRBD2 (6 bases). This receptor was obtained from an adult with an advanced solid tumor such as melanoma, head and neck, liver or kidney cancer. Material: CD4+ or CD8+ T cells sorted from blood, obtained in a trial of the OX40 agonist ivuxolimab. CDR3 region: CASSAIERAGELFF. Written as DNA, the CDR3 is TGTGCCAGCAGTGCGATCGAGCGGGCCGGGGAGCTGTTTTTT.